The clone carrying this TCR beta chain came up once. This record comes from a study of PD-L1 blockade in urothelial cancer. The V end was cut by 10 bases, the J end by 9 bases, with 31 bases between. The CDR3 is 18 amino acids. Germline CDR1 and CDR2: LNHDA and SQIVND (reference sequence). Generated by immunoSEQ multiplex PCR, the TCRdb table keeps only in-frame clones and is missing some. Here the sample spans 90,000 to 120,000 clones, approximately 86% being singletons. This material consisted of PBMCs, taken around atezolizumab (anti-PD-L1) treatment. The rearrangement links TRBV19 to TRBJ1-6, with D perhaps TRBD1 (5 bases). The clonotype comes from a man aged 50-59 years with urothelial cancer. CDR3: CATMEGSGPGGSRSPLHF. The CDR3 nucleotides read TGTGCCACCATGGAGGGGAGCGGTCCAGGCGGCTCGCGTTCACCCCTCCACTTT.